This TCR beta chain was recorded in a study of T cells after yellow fever vaccination. Study information: Some fractions had low cell numbers, and these were prepared with SMART-Seq v4 Ultra Low Input.

Making TCR cDNA involved 5'RACE template switching, which added UMIs and a universal primer site. TCRdb recomputed calls from the 5' RACE reads with MiXCR, one row per CDR3 protein. The table includes 450,000 to 600,000 distinct CDR3 sequences, roughly a sixth detected once. The CDR3 spans 13 residues. V lost 7 bases to trimming and J lost 5 bases, with 12 bases between them. Germline V CDR1 and CDR2: SGHTA, FQGNSA. This TCR came from a man aged 18 to 30 who received the YFV17D yellow fever vaccine. The rearrangement uses TRBV7-2 and TRBJ2-1, with a weak D call TRBD2 (5 bases). Material: PBMCs, obtained around 5 days after the first yellow fever vaccination. The CDR3 DNA reads TGTGCCAGCACCCAGTCGGGGAACAATGAGCAGTTCTTC. Its translation: CASTQSGNNEQFF.